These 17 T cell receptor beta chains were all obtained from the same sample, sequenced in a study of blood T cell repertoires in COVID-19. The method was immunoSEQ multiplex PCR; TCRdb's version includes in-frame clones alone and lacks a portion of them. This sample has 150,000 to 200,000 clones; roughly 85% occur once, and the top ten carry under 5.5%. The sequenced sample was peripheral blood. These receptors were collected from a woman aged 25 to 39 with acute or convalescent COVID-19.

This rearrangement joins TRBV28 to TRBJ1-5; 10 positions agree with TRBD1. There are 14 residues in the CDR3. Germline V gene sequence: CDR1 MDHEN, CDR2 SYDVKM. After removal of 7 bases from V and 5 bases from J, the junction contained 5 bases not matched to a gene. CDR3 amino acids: CASNPGQGYQPQHF. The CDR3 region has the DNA TGTGCCAGCAACCCGGGACAGGGGTATCAGCCCCAGCATTTT.

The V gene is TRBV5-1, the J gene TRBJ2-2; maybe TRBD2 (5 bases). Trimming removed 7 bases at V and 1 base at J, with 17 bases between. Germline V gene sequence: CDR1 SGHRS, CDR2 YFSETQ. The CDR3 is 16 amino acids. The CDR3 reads CASRPPGFLNTGELFF. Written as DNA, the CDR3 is TGCGCCAGCCGTCCCCCGGGGTTTTTGAACACCGGGGAGCTGTTTTTT.

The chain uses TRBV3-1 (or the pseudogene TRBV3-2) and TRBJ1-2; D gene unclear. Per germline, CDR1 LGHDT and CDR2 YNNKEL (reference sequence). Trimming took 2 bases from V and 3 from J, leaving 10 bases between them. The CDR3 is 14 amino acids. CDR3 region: CASSQYSNDYGYTF. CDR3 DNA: TGTGCCAGCAGCCAATACAGTAACGACTATGGCTACACCTTC.

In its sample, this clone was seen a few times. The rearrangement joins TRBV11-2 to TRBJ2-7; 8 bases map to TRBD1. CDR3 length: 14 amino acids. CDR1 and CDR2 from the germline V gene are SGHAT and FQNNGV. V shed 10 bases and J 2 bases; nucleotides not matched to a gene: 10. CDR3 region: CATGAGQVPYEQYF. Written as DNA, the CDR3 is TGTGCCACCGGGGCGGGACAGGTCCCCTACGAGCAGTACTTC.

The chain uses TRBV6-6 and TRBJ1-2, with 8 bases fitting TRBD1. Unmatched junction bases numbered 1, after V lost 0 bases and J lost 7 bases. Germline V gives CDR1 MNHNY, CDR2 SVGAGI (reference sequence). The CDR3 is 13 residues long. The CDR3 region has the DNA TGTGCCAGCAGTTACTCCACAGGGGGTGGCTACACCTTC. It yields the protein CASSYSTGGGYTF.

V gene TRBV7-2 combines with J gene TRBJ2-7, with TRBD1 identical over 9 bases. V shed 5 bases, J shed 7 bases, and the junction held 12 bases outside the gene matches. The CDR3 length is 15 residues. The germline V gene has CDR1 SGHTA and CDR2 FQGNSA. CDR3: CASSRDRVLFREQYF. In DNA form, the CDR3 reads TGTGCCAGCAGCAGGGACAGGGTGTTGTTTCGGGAGCAGTACTTC.

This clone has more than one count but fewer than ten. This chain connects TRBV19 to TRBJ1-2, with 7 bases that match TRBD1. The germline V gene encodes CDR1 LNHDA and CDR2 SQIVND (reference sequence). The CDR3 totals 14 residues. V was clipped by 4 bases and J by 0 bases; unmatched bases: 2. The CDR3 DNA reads TGTGCCAGTAGTACGCAGGGGGCTAACTATGGCTACACCTTC. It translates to CASSTQGANYGYTF. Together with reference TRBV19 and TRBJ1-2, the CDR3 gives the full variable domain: DGGITQSPKYLFRKEGQNVTLSCEQNLNHDAMYWYRQDPGQGLRLIYYSQIVNDFQKGDIAEGYSVSREKKESFPLTVTSAQKNPTAFYLCASSTQGANYGYTFGSGTRLTVV.

The CDR3 region has the DNA TGCAGTGCTTACACAGATACGCAGTATTTT. Encoded protein: CSAYTDTQYF. The chain joins TRBV20-1 to TRBJ2-3; no reliable D call. Trimming removed 5 bases from V and 2 bases from J, with 2 bases in between. Germline CDR1 DFQATT, CDR2 SNEGSKA (reference sequence). The CDR3 consists of 10 residues.

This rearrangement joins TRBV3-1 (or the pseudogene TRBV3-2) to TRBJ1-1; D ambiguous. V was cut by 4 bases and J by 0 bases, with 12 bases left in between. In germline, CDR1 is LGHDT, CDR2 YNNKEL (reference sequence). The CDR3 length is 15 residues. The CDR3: CASSLATRMNTEAFF. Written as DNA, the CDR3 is TGTGCCAGCAGCCTTGCAACCAGGATGAACACTGAAGCTTTCTTT.

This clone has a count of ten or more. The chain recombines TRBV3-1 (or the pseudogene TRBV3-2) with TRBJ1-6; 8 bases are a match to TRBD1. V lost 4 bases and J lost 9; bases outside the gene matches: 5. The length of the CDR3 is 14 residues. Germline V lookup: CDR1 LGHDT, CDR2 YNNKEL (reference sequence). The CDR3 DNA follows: TGTGCCAGCAGCCCGACAGGGACAGGTTCACCCCTCCACTTT. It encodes CASSPTGTGSPLHF.

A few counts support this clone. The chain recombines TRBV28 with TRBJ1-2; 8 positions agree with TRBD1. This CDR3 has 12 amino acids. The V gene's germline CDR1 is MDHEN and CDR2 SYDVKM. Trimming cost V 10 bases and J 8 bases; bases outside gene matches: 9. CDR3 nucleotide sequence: TGTGCCACCCAGGGGGCCTCCCAGGGCTACACCTTC. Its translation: CATQGASQGYTF.

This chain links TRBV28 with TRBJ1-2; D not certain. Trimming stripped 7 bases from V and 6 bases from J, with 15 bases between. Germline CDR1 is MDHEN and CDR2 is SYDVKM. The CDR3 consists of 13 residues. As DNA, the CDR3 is TGTGCCAGCAACCCTGGATGGGAGGATGGCTACACCTTC. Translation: CASNPGWEDGYTF.

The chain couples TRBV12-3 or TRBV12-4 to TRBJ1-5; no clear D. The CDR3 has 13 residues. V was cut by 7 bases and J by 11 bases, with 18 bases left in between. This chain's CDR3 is CASTSLGGRAQHF. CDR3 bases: TGTGCCAGCACCAGCTTGGGAGGGAGGGCCCAGCATTTT.

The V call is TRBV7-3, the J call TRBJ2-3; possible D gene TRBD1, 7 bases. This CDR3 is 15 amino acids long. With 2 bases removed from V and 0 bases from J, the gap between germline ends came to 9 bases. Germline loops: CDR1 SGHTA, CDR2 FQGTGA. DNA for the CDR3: TGTGCCAGCAGCTTAGCAGGGGGGAGCACAGATACGCAGTATTTT. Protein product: CASSLAGGSTDTQYF.

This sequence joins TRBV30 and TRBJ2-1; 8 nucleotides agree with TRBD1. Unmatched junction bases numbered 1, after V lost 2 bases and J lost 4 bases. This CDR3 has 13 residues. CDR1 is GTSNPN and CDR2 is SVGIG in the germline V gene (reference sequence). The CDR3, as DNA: TGTGCCTGGAGTAGACAGGGGTACAATGAGCAGTTCTTC. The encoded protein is CAWSRQGYNEQFF.

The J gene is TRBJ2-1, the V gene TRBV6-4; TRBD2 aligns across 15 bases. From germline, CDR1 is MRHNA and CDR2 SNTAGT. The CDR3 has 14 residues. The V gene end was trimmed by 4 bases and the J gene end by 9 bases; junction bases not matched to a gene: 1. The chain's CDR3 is CASSVGLAGGEQFF. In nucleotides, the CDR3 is TGTGCCAGCAGTGTGGGACTAGCGGGAGGTGAGCAGTTCTTC.

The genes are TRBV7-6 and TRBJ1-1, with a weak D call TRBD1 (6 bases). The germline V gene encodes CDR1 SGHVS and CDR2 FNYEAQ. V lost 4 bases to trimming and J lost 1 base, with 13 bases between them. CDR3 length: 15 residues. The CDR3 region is CASSSLLDRNTEAFF. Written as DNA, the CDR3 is TGTGCCAGCAGCTCACTTCTGGACAGGAACACTGAAGCTTTCTTT. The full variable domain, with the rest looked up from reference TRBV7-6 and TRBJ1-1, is GAGVSQSPRYKVTKRGQDVALRCDPISGHVSLYWYRQALGQGPEFLTYFNYEAQQDKSGLPNDRFSAERPEGSISTLTIQRTEQRDSAMYRCASSSLLDRNTEAFFGQGTRLTVV.